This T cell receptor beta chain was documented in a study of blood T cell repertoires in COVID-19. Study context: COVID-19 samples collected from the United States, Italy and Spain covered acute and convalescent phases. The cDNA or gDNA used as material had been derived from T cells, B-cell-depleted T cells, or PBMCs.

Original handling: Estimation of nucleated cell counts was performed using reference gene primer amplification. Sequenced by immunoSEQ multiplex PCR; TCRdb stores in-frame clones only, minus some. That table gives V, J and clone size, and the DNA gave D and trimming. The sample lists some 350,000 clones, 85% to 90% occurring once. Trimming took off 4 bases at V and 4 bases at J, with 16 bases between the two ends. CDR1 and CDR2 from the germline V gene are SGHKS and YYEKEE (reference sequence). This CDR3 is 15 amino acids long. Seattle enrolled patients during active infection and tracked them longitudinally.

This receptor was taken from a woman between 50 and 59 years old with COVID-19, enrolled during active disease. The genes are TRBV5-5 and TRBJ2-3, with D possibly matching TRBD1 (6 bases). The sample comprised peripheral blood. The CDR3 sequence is CASSPTGTTSDTQYF. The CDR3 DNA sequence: TGTGCCAGCAGCCCGACCGGGACAACCTCAGATACGCAGTATTTT.